This T cell receptor beta chain originates from a study of cytomegalovirus exposure and HLA in healthy donors (dated by TCRdb to about 2017). As for the study more broadly: According to a later analysis, the 120 or so validation repertoires were produced on the same platform as the 700 or so repertoires of the first cohort. The study combined high-throughput TCR immunosequencing, statistical association of individual TCRs with disease status, and machine learning to predict cytomegalovirus infection status. Along with the approximately 650-subject first cohort, a separate validation cohort of 120 different subjects was used. The aim of the study was to test whether cataloging public T cell receptors could identify signatures of past pathogen exposure.

There are 16 amino acids in the CDR3, from cysteine to phenylalanine inclusive. Of all the DNA, just the CDR3 is kept, 48 bases in frame from base 1. In the germline V gene, CDR1 corresponds to MDHEN and CDR2 to SYDVKM. V lost 6 bases and J lost 1 base; the stretch between them is 15 bases long. Results and caveats for the whole study, not just this receptor: According to the authors, the approach could potentially be generalized to other disease states and immunological phenotypes. A later analysis lacked HLA typing for the validation cohort, so it scored co-occurrence in that cohort across all 110 or so repertoires. A few of the identified cytomegalovirus-associated TCR beta chains were confirmed in vitro to be specific for cytomegalovirus antigens. Most TCR sequences were seen in very few donors, while some public TCRs were found in many individuals. Of the cluster scores, roughly 95% were above 0 in a later analysis, which found that TCRs clustered in the first cohort also tended to co-occur in the roughly 130 validation repertoires. In both the original and validation cohorts, the classifier was reported to diagnose cytomegalovirus status with high specificity and sensitivity. A total of around 150 TCR beta chains were listed by the study as associated with cytomegalovirus.

As concerns this clone: Its antigen is still unknown. Base qualities are missing; no much larger clone stands one base away.

The donors belonged to the validation cohort of approximately 130 subjects, which was separate from the roughly 700-subject first cohort. Library construction relied on the immunoSEQ multiplex PCR assay. Under the source paper's analysis protocol: To diagnose cytomegalovirus status from the catalog of TCR beta chain sequences, a statistical classification framework was built. TCRdb mirrors the immuneACCESS table, restricted to in-frame sequences. Some clones are absent from its copies; in checked studies, under half trace to an unresolved V gene, and the reason for the others is unknown. The V and J calls and the clone size are those of that table, but D and trimming were determined from the DNA. In this sample the table shows under 200,000 clones, 80% to 90% of which occur a single time. The biggest ten clones account for 5% to 7% of the sample.

The material sequenced was PBMCs. This chain is built from TRBV28 and TRBJ2-2; the D element might be TRBD1 or TRBD2, as each aligns at 5 bases. The receptor was derived from a woman aged 25 to 39 in good health and CMV-seronegative. The CDR3 region has the sequence CASSSAGTGNTGELFF. The nucleotide sequence is given as TGTGCCAGCAGCAGCGCAGGGACGGGGAACACCGGGGAGCTGTTTTTT.